The 19 T cell receptor beta chains below were found in one sample sequenced in a study of T cell repertoires in cytomegalovirus infection. For these TCRs, the target antigens are not known. One entry per CDR3 protein results from TCRdb running MiXCR on the reads. Of some 700,000 distinct CDR3 sequences detected, 30% to 40% appear once; the ten largest clones hold 15% to 20%. Sequencing was performed on cultured PBMCs, taken from culture after CMV antigen stimulation. The receptors come from a human donor in good health (CMV status not recorded). Some clones in this sample may be carry-over from other donors' samples.

This chain joins TRBV4-1 and TRBJ2-7; D is unresolved. V lost 0 bases and J lost 2, with 26 bases in between. Germline lookup yields CDR1 MGHRA and CDR2 YSYEKL. The CDR3 runs to 20 residues. CDR3 DNA: TGCGCCAGCAGCCAAGATGAAATCGGTATCGGGCTAGATTCTACCTACGAGCAGTACTTC. Translating gives CASSQDEIGIGLDSTYEQYF.

This clonotype was seen only a few times. This sequence joins TRBV11-2 and TRBJ2-1; 9 bases are a match to TRBD2. The CDR3 covers 15 residues. With 0 bases clipped from V and 10 bases from J, the junction kept 7 bases outside the gene matches. Germline CDR1 SGHAT, CDR2 FQNNGV. In nucleotides, the CDR3 is TGTGCCAGCAGCTTAGATAGGGTCGGACTAGCGGAGCAGTTCTTC. This translates into CASSLDRVGLAEQFF.

J is TRBJ1-1 and V is TRBV7-6, with D perhaps TRBD1 (6 bases). The CDR3 covers 14 residues. V was trimmed by 5 bases and J by 5 bases, leaving 15 bases between them. The germline gives CDR1 SGHVS, CDR2 FNYEAQ. The CDR3 spells CASSPNRVGTEAFF. The DNA for the CDR3 is TGTGCCAGCAGCCCCAACAGGGTCGGGACTGAAGCTTTCTTT.

This chain's CDR3 is CSAKLAGVDEQFF. The CDR3 DNA is TGCAGTGCTAAACTAGCGGGAGTGGATGAGCAGTTCTTC. This rearrangement joins TRBV20-1 to TRBJ2-1, with 11 bases that match TRBD2. Germline V CDR1 and CDR2: DFQATT, SNEGSKA (reference sequence). Germline trimming cut 4 bases from V and 8 bases from J; bases unmatched to any gene: 4. CDR3 length: 13 residues.

The V gene is TRBV2, the J gene TRBJ1-4; D may be TRBD1 (5 bases). The CDR3 is 14 amino acids. Trimming removed 8 bases from V and 8 bases from J, with 18 bases in between. Germline CDR1 is SNHLY and CDR2 is FYNNEI. CDR3 loop: CASRAGTSGEKLFF. DNA of the CDR3: TGTGCCAGCCGAGCCGGGACCTCAGGGGAAAAACTGTTTTTT.

The gene calls are TRBV23-1 and TRBJ2-7; 9 positions match TRBD1. TRBV23-1 is recorded as an ORF, its role being uncertain. CDR3 length equals 15 residues. V lost 10 bases and J lost 3; bases outside the gene matches: 13. The CDR3 nucleotides are TGCGCCAACCCCGCCCGGGACAGGGTCTACTACGAGCAGTACTTC. It translates to CANPARDRVYYEQYF.

This chain uses TRBV7-8 with TRBJ1-3; D is perhaps TRBD1 (5 bases). The germline CDR1 and CDR2 sequences are SGHVS and FQNEAQ. V was clipped by 1 base and J by 0 bases, with 10 bases between them. This CDR3 is built from 16 residues. CDR3 residues: CASSLGRTRSGNTIYF. In DNA form, the CDR3 reads TGTGCCAGCAGCTTAGGCCGGACACGCTCTGGAAACACCATATATTTT.

Concerning this clonotype itself: Relative to the germline gene, one junction end is altered; a read error may explain this. This chain joins TRBV7-8 and TRBJ1-5; 8 bases match TRBD1. The CDR3 sequence is 15 residues long. The germline CDR1 and CDR2 sequences are SGHVS and FQNEAQ. The CDR3 DNA sequence: TGTGCCAGCAGCTCGACAGGGGAGAAGGATCATCCCCAGCATTTT. Protein product: CASSSTGEKDHPQHF.

The chain carries TRBV6-6 and TRBJ2-1; 7 bases fit TRBD1. Germline V gene sequence: CDR1 MNHNY, CDR2 SVGAGI (reference sequence). The CDR3 length is 14 residues. V was pared by 0 bases and J by 9 bases, with 5 bases of the junction left unmatched. CDR3 DNA sequence: TGTGCCAGCAGTTACTCTGAGGGGGCAGGTGAGCAGTTCTTC. This codes for CASSYSEGAGEQFF.

The chain couples TRBV6-1 to TRBJ1-2; D is unresolved. Germline V CDR1 and CDR2: MNHNS, SASEGT. This CDR3 has 15 residues. Deletions cut 2 bases from V and 2 bases from J, with 12 bases between. The CDR3 DNA reads TGTGCCAGCAGTGAACCCGGGGTCAGAAACTATGGCTACACCTTC. This gives the protein CASSEPGVRNYGYTF.

Only a few counts were recorded for this clonotype. V usage is TRBV2 and J usage is TRBJ2-7, with a tentative D call TRBD2 (6 bases). The germline V gene has CDR1 SNHLY and CDR2 FYNNEI. The CDR3 consists of 13 residues. V lost 6 bases and J 3 bases, leaving 12 bases between the germline ends. Here the CDR3 DNA reads TGTGCCAGCAGCCGGGACTGGAACTACGAGCAGTACTTC. Translating it yields CASSRDWNYEQYF.

Only a few counts were recorded for this clonotype. The chain combines TRBV6-2 or TRBV6-3 with TRBJ2-7; D is perhaps TRBD2 (6 bases). CDR3 length: 16 amino acids. Germline lookup yields CDR1 MNHEY and CDR2 SVGEGT. The ends were cut back, 4 bases at V and 3 bases at J, with 19 bases in the middle. DNA for the CDR3: TGTGCCAGCAGTTCACTGACCAGGAGGGCACACTACGAGCAGTACTTC. It codes for CASSSLTRRAHYEQYF.

This clonotype has just a few counts. The chain combines TRBV7-2 with TRBJ2-7; D is ambiguous. V lost 5 bases to trimming and J lost 4 bases, with 18 bases between them. The CDR3 loop spans 15 amino acids. Germline V CDR1 and CDR2: SGHTA, FQGNSA. CDR3 protein: CASSVPGPWKYEQYF. The DNA of the CDR3 is TGTGCCAGCAGCGTCCCGGGTCCCTGGAAGTACGAGCAGTACTTC.

The chain combines TRBV7-8 with TRBJ1-2, with 7 bases identical to TRBD1. CDR3 length equals 17 residues. V trimming: 1 base; J trimming: 8 bases; junction bases outside the gene matches: 16. The germline V gene encodes CDR1 SGHVS and CDR2 FQNEAQ. CDR3 coding DNA: TGTGCCAGCAGCTTAGTAGGGATACAGGGGTCCCTCATCGGCTACACCTTC. Residues: CASSLVGIQGSLIGYTF.

The chain recombines TRBV2 with TRBJ2-2, with TRBD2 matching over 7 bases. The CDR3 sequence is 14 residues long. V shed 6 bases, J shed 3 bases, and the junction held 4 bases outside the gene matches. Germline CDR1 and CDR2: SNHLY and FYNNEI. CDR3 sequence reads: CASRVGGDTGELFF. CDR3 DNA sequence: TGTGCCAGCAGGGTTGGGGGGGACACCGGGGAGCTGTTTTTT.

The CDR3 spells CASSQESGTGVGEQYF. The CDR3 coding sequence is TGCGCCAGCAGCCAAGAATCCGGGACAGGGGTAGGCGAGCAGTACTTC. The V gene is TRBV4-1, the J gene TRBJ2-7, with 10 bases that match TRBD1. The V and J ends lost 0 bases and 6 bases, in that order; junction bases with no gene match: 8. This CDR3 region has 16 residues. Germline values: CDR1 MGHRA, CDR2 YSYEKL.

For this clonotype: Since the CDR3 does not end with the conserved phenylalanine or tryptophan, this likely comes from a read error. The DNA is left out, because the CDR3 cannot be placed on it with certainty; the CDR3 is given as TCRdb lists it. The rearrangement joins TRBV7-8 to TRBJ1-1; TRBD1 reflects the table's D call only, with no check against the DNA. Looked up from germline, CDR1 is SGHVS and CDR2 is FQNEAQ. The CDR3 is made up of 11 amino acids, end residues included. The CDR3 is CASSLGQPRIV.

This clonotype has more than one count but fewer than ten. The V and J genes are TRBV5-1 and TRBJ2-7; perhaps TRBD2 as D (5 bases). Trimming stripped 4 bases from V and 0 bases from J, with 20 bases between. CDR3 length equals 17 residues. The germline V gene has CDR1 SGHRS and CDR2 YFSETQ. CDR3 coding DNA: TGCGCCAGCAGCCCCCGGCCGAGCGGAGACTACTCCTACGAGCAGTACTTC. It codes for CASSPRPSGDYSYEQYF.

V is TRBV4-1 and J is TRBJ2-3; TRBD2 might be the D (5 bases). Per germline, CDR1 MGHRA and CDR2 YSYEKL. Trimming took 2 bases from V and 5 from J, leaving 11 bases between them. The CDR3 runs 14 residues. The CDR3 nucleotides are TGCGCCAGCAGCCAAAGCGGCACTCTAGATACGCAGTATTTT. It yields the protein CASSQSGTLDTQYF.